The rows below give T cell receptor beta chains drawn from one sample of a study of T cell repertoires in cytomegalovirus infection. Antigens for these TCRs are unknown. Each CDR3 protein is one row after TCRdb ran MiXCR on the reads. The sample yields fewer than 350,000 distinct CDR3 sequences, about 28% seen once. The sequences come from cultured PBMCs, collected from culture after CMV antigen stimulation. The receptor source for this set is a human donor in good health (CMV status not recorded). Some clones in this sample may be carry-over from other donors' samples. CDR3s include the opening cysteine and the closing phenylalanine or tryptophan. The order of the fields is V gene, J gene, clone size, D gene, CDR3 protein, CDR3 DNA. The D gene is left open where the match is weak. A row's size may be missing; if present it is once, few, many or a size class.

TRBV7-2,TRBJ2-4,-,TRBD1,CASSRTGVENIQYF,TGTGCCAGCAGCCGGACAGGGGTTGAGAACATTCAGTACTTC
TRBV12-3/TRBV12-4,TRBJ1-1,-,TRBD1,CASSRGQGWDTEAFF,TGTGCCAGCAGCCGAGGACAGGGATGGGACACTGAAGCTTTCTTT
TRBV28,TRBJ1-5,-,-,CASMPGLSNQPQHF,TGTGCCAGCATGCCAGGACTTAGCAATCAGCCCCAGCATTTT
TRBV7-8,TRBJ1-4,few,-,CASSYRRDATNEKLFF,TGTGCCAGCAGCTACCGACGGGACGCAACTAATGAAAAACTGTTTTTT
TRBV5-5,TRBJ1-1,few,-,CASSLEWDGINTEAFF,TGTGCCAGCAGCTTGGAGTGGGACGGGATTAACACTGAAGCTTTCTTT
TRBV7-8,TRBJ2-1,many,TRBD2,CASSLEVSNAGDYNEQFF,TGTGCCAGCAGCTTAGAAGTCAGTAACGCGGGAGACTACAATGAGCAGTTCTTC
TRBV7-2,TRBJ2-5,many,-,CARKRFQETQYF,TGTGCCAGAAAGAGGTTCCAAGAGACCCAGTACTTC
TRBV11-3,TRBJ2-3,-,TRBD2,CASSLNGLVGDTQYF,TGTGCCAGCAGCTTGAATGGACTAGTTGGAGATACGCAGTATTTT
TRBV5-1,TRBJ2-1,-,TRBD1,CASSIHPGQGKNEQFF,TGCGCCAGCAGCATCCACCCGGGACAGGGGAAGAATGAGCAGTTCTTC
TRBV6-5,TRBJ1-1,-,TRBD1,CASRPLPGTGGTEAFF,TGTGCCAGCAGGCCCCTACCCGGGACAGGGGGCACTGAAGCTTTCTTT
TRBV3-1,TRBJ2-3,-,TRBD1,CASSQGGTGIADTQYF,TGTGCCAGCAGCCAAGGTGGGACAGGGATTGCAGATACGCAGTATTTT
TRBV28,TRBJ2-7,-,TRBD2,CAILTGGRALGYEQYF,TGTGCCATCTTAACTGGCGGGAGGGCCTTGGGCTACGAGCAGTACTTC
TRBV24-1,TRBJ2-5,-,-,CATSDSGRGAGETQYF,TGTGCCACCAGTGATTCCGGCAGAGGGGCTGGGGAGACCCAGTACTTC
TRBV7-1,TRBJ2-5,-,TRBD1,CASSLGQGRQETQYF,TGTGCCAGCAGCCTCGGACAGGGTAGGCAAGAGACCCAGTACTTC
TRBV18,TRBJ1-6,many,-,CASSPRSRAGSPLHF,TGTGCCAGCTCACCAAGAAGCAGAGCCGGATCACCCCTCCACTTT
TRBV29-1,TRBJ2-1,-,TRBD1,CSGDRGIEQFF,TGCAGCGGGGACAGGGGAATTGAGCAGTTCTTC
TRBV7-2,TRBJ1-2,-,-,CPSSLVAGNGYTF,TGTCCCAGCAGCTTAGTGGCAGGGAATGGCTACACCTTC
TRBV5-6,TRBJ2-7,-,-,CASSLGGPTVLGSYEQYF,TGTGCCAGCAGCTTGGGGGGACCGACAGTCCTCGGCTCCTACGAGCAGTACTTC
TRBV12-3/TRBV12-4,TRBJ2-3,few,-,CASSLAPSAYTPDTQYF,TGTGCCAGCAGTCTCGCACCTAGCGCATATACCCCCGATACGCAGTATTTT
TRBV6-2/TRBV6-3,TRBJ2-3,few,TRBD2,CASSYSLTSGTADTQYF,TGTGCCAGCAGTTACTCCCTGACTAGCGGGACAGCAGATACGCAGTATTTT
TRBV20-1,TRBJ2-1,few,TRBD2,CSASTSGGFNEQFF,TGCAGTGCAAGCACTAGCGGGGGGTTCAATGAGCAGTTCTTC
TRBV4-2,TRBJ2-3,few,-,CASSQDGTSTDTQYF,TGTGCCAGCAGCCAAGATGGGACTAGCACAGATACGCAGTATTTT
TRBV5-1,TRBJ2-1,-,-,CASTPGGTGSYNEQFF,TGCGCCAGCACCCCGGGGGGGACAGGATCCTACAATGAGCAGTTCTTC
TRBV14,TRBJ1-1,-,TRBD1,CASSRGTGATMNTEAFF,TGTGCCAGCAGCAGGGGGACAGGGGCCACGATGAACACTGAAGCTTTCTTT
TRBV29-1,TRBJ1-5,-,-,CSVGDTGNQPQHF,TGCAGCGTTGGGGACACGGGCAATCAGCCCCAGCATTTT
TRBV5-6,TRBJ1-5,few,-,CASSSFFGGNQPQHF,TGTGCCAGCAGCTCCTTTTTTGGGGGCAATCAGCCCCAGCATTTT
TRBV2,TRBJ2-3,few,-,CASSGQGGPDTQYF,TGTGCCAGCAGTGGACAGGGAGGCCCAGATACGCAGTATTTT
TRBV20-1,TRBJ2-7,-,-,CSARDPGAYEQYF,TGCAGTGCTAGAGATCCAGGGGCCTACGAGCAGTACTTC
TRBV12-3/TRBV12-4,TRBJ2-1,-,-,CASSFYRDPPYNEQFF,TGTGCCAGCAGTTTCTACCGGGACCCCCCCTACAATGAGCAGTTCTTC
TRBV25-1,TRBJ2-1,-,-,CASSEWGNYNEQFF,TGTGCCAGCAGTGAATGGGGGAATTACAATGAGCAGTTCTTC
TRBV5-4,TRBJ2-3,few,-,CASSSRASADTQYF,TGTGCCAGCAGCTCCCGGGCCTCCGCAGATACGCAGTATTTT
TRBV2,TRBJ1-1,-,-,CASSAEAVGNTEAFF,TGTGCCAGCAGTGCTGAGGCCGTGGGGAACACTGAAGCTTTCTTT
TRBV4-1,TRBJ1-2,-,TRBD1,CASSQDGTGALYGYTF,TGCGCCAGCAGCCAAGATGGTACAGGGGCTCTCTATGGCTACACCTTC
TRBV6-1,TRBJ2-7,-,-,CASSDDRTSEQYF,TGTGCCAGCAGTGATGACAGAACATCCGAGCAGTACTTC
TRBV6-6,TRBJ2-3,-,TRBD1,CASSFGQAVTPTDTQYF,TGTGCCAGCAGTTTCGGACAGGCGGTGACTCCCACAGATACGCAGTATTTT
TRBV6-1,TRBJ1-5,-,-,CASSVTNQPQHF,TGTGCCAGCTCTGTCACCAATCAGCCCCAGCATTTT
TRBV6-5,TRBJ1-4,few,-,CASSFGAGATNEKLFF,TGTGCCAGCAGTTTCGGGGCAGGAGCAACTAATGAAAAACTGTTTTTT
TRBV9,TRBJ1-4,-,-,CASSPLGGGTNEKLFF,TGTGCCAGCAGCCCCCTGGGAGGGGGTACTAATGAAAAACTGTTTTTT
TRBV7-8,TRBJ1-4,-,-,CASSPSRGGDEKLFF,TGTGCCAGCAGCCCTAGTAGGGGGGGAGATGAAAAACTGTTTTTT
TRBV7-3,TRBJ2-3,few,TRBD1,CASSMDRLDTQYF,TGTGCCAGCAGCATGGACAGGTTAGATACGCAGTATTTT
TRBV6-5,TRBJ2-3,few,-,CASSYSVGERSNTQYF,TGTGCCAGCAGTTACTCGGTGGGGGAGCGGTCGAATACGCAGTATTTT
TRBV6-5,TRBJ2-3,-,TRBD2,CASSYGTRASTDTQYF,TGTGCCAGCAGTTACGGGACTAGAGCCTCCACAGATACGCAGTATTTT
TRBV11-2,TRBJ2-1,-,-,CASSSLVYLNEQFF,TGTGCCAGCAGCTCCCTTGTTTACCTCAATGAGCAGTTCTTC
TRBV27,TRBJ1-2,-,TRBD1,CASSSQGAGAYGYTF,TGTGCCAGCAGTTCCCAGGGGGCAGGAGCCTATGGCTACACCTTC
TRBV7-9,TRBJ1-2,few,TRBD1,CASTDITGGVYGYTF,TGTGCCAGCACCGATATTACAGGGGGGGTCTATGGCTACACCTTC
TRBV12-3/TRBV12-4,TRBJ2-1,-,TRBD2,CASSPAGGNYNEQFF,TGTGCCAGCAGTCCAGCGGGAGGAAACTACAATGAGCAGTTCTTC
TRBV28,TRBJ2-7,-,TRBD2,CASSLSLEREKSYEQYF,TGTGCCAGCAGTTTGTCCCTGGAGCGGGAGAAGTCCTACGAGCAGTACTTC
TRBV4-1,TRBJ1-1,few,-,CASSQEGLSQAFF,TGCGCCAGCAGCCAAGAAGGGTTGAGTCAAGCTTTCTTT
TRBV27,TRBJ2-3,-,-,CASRPLGFSTDTQYF,TGTGCCAGCAGACCTCTAGGGTTTAGCACAGATACGCAGTATTTT